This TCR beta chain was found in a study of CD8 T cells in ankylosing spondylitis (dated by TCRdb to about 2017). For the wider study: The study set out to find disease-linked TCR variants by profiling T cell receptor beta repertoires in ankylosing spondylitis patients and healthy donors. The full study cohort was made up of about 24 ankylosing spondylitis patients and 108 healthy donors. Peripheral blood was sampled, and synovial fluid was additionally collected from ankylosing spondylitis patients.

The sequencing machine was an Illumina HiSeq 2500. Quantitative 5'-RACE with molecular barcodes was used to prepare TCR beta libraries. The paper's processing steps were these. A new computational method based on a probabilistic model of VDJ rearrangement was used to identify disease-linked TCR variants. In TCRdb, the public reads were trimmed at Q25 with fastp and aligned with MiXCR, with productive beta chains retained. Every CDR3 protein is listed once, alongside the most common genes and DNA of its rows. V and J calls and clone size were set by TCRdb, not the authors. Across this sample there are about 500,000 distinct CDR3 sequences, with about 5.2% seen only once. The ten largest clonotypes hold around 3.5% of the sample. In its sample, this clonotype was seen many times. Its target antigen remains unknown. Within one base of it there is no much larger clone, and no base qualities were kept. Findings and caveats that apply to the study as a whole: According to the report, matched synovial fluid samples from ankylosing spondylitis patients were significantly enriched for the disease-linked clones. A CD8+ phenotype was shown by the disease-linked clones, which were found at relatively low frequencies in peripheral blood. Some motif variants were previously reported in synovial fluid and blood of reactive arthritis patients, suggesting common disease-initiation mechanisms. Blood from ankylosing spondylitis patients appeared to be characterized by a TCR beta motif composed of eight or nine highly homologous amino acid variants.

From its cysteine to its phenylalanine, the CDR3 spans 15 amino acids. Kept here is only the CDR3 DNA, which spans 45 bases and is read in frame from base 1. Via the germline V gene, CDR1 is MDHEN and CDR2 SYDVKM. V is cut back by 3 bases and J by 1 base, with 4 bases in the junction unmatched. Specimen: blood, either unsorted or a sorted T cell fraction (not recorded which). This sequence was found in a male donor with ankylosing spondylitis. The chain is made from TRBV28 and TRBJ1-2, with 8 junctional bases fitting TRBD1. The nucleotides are TGTGCCAGCAGTTTTCGGGACAGGAATAACTATGGCTACACCTTC. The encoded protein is CASSFRDRNNYGYTF.